This TCR beta chain was sequenced during a study of cytomegalovirus exposure and HLA in healthy donors. To note about this clone: Its cognate antigen is unknown.

PCR was performed using 60 Vbeta and 13 Jbeta primers. In the source study's methods: Unique TCR beta chains numbered about 72 million in a later analysis, with around 12 million shared. Only in-frame clones appear in the TCRdb table, and some are missing; sequencing was by immunoSEQ multiplex PCR. V and J calls plus clone size are reproduced from that table; the DNA served to infer D and trimming. The repertoire holds more than 60,000 clones, with roughly 80% as singletons. CDR1 is SGDLS, CDR2 YYNGEE, per germline. This CDR3 region has 20 residues. J lost 1 base, V lost 2 bases, and 10 bases had no gene match. General study results and limits: Previously analyzed data showed that most TCR beta V segments were productive at a frequency of about 87% or about 30%.

The sequenced sample was PBMCs. This clonotype was sampled from a male donor in good health and CMV-seropositive. V is TRBV9 and J is TRBJ2-4; 15 nucleotides line up with TRBD2. The CDR3 region has the DNA TGTGCCAGCAGCGTGGGACTAGCGGGGGGAGATAGTATCGCCAAAAACATTCAGTACTTC. This gives the protein CASSVGLAGGDSIAKNIQYF.